These 21 T cell receptor beta chains share one sample of origin, sequenced in a study of T cells after yellow fever vaccination. TCRdb used MiXCR to reprocess the 5' RACE reads, holding one entry per CDR3 protein. Here the sample spans under 200,000 distinct CDR3 sequences, around 7.2% being singletons. Sample: CD4+ T cells sorted from PBMCs, taken less than 6 days after the first yellow fever vaccination. Every receptor here comes from a man aged 18-30 years who received the YFV17D yellow fever vaccine.

This clonotype was picked up many times. The genes are TRBV4-3 and TRBJ2-1; the D gene is possibly TRBD1 (5 bases). This CDR3 contains 14 residues. The V gene lost 4 bases and the J gene lost 6 bases, with 13 bases spanning the gap. Per the germline V gene, CDR1 is LGHNA and CDR2 is YSLEER. CDR3 nucleotides: TGCGCCAGCAGCCCTCAAACCAGGGTCAATGAGCAGTTCTTC. Translated: CASSPQTRVNEQFF.

This clonotype was found many times. The rearrangement joins TRBV20-1 to TRBJ2-5; D possibly corresponds to TRBD1 (6 bases). Germline V lookup: CDR1 DFQATT, CDR2 SNEGSKA (reference sequence). The CDR3 contains 14 residues. V was pared by 2 bases and J by 1 base, with 11 bases between. CDR3 nucleotides: TGCAGTGCTAGACCGGGACACCTCCAAGAGACCCAGTACTTC. This gives the protein CSARPGHLQETQYF.

J is TRBJ1-1 and V is TRBV7-3, with a weak D call TRBD1 (5 bases). Germline values: CDR1 SGHTA, CDR2 FQGTGA. The CDR3 has 15 amino acids. The V end lost 5 bases, the J end lost 1 base, and 14 bases lay between the germline ends. The CDR3 DNA reads TGTGCCAGCAGCCTTATCCGGGGGGAGAACACTGAAGCTTTCTTT. Residues: CASSLIRGENTEAFF.

Points on this clonotype: Since a much larger clone is just one base distant, this may be a read error. J is TRBJ2-7 and V is TRBV5-6; D might be TRBD1 (6 bases). Looked up from germline, CDR1 is SGHDT and CDR2 is YYEEEE. CDR3 length: 12 amino acids. Deletions cut 5 bases from V and 4 bases from J, with 10 bases between. The CDR3 spells CASRAGEYEQYV. The CDR3 DNA reads TGTGCCAGCAGAGCAGGGGAGTACGAGCAGTACGTC.

This clonotype occurred a few times. The chain couples TRBV2 to TRBJ1-1, with a weak D call TRBD1 (6 bases). V was pared by 3 bases and J by 6 bases, with 11 bases between. Germline lookup yields CDR1 SNHLY and CDR2 FYNNEI. The CDR3 is 13 amino acids. The CDR3 is CASSDWGPSEAFF. The CDR3 DNA follows: TGTGCCAGCAGTGACTGGGGGCCTTCTGAAGCTTTCTTT.

There are many counts of this clonotype. The chain employs TRBV7-9 and TRBJ1-2; D is possibly TRBD1 (5 bases). Looked up from germline, CDR1 is SEHNR and CDR2 is FQNEAQ (reference sequence). The CDR3 totals 13 residues. Trimming removed 5 bases from V and 4 bases from J, with 11 bases in between. The CDR3 sequence is CASSPDRLYGYTF. The CDR3 region has the DNA TGTGCCAGCAGCCCTGACAGACTCTATGGCTACACCTTC.

This clonotype was counted many times. This chain joins TRBV5-1 and TRBJ2-3; no clear D gene. V shed 8 bases and J shed 2 bases, with 15 bases lying between them. Per the germline V gene, CDR1 is SGHRS and CDR2 is YFSETQ. This CDR3 contains 14 residues. In DNA form, the CDR3 reads TGCGCCAGTGGGGTTGGTTCAGACACAGATACGCAGTATTTT. Protein product: CASGVGSDTDTQYF. Using reference TRBV5-1 and TRBJ2-3 for the parts outside the CDR3, the full variable domain is KAGVTQTPRYLIKTRGQQVTLSCSPISGHRSVSWYQQTPGQGLQFLFEYFSETQRNKGNFPGRFSGRQFSNSRSEMNVSTLELGDSALYLCASGVGSDTDTQYFGPGTRLTVL.

The V call is TRBV25-1, the J call TRBJ2-1; weak D call: TRBD1 (7 bases). The germline gives CDR1 MGHDK, CDR2 SYGVNS. The ends were cut back, 6 bases at V and 7 bases at J, with 16 bases in the middle. The CDR3 contains 14 residues. The CDR3: CASSPGGGTNEQFF. DNA for the CDR3: TGTGCCAGCAGCCCTGGAGGGGGCACGAATGAGCAGTTCTTC.

This clonotype has ten or more counts. The rearrangement joins TRBV20-1 to TRBJ2-7; 9 bases are shared with TRBD1. The CDR3 has 13 residues. V lost 5 bases to trimming and J lost 5 bases; unmatched junction nucleotides: 7. Germline CDR1 and CDR2: DFQATT and SNEGSKA (reference sequence). The CDR3 protein is CSAGPGQGNEQYF. CDR3 in DNA: TGCAGTGCTGGACCGGGACAGGGAAACGAGCAGTACTTC.

The sample holds many counts of this clonotype. The rearrangement uses TRBV29-1 and TRBJ2-3, with 7 bases lining up with TRBD1. Looked up from germline, CDR1 is SQVTM and CDR2 is ANQGSEA. This CDR3 has 15 residues. J was trimmed by 2 bases and V by 1 base; bases with no gene match: 6. Here the CDR3 DNA reads TGCAGCGTTGAAGGGGACAGAGCTTTCACAGATACGCAGTATTTT. Translation gives CSVEGDRAFTDTQYF.

This clonotype was detected only a few times. The chain recombines TRBV11-3 with TRBJ2-3, with 9 bases that match TRBD1. Germline CDR1 and CDR2: SGHNT and YENEEA. The junction had 9 bases not matched to a gene; V was cut back by 3 bases and J by 5 bases. The CDR3 has 16 amino acids. The CDR3 loop reads CASSLGTGFGEDTQYF. The CDR3 DNA follows: TGTGCCAGCAGCTTGGGGACAGGGTTTGGCGAAGATACGCAGTATTTT.

This clonotype appeared many times. The chain is built from TRBV5-1 and TRBJ2-1; tentatively, D is TRBD1 or TRBD2 (5 bases each). Germline loops: CDR1 SGHRS, CDR2 YFSETQ. The CDR3 is 16 residues long. V lost 0 bases and J 1 base, leaving 11 bases between the germline ends. The DNA of the CDR3 is TGCGCCAGCAGCTTGGACGGGACGGGTTCCTACAATGAGCAGTTCTTC. The encoded protein is CASSLDGTGSYNEQFF.

This clonotype was detected ten times or more. V usage is TRBV5-1 and J usage is TRBJ2-6; TRBD1 might be the D (6 bases). The V gene lost 0 bases and the J gene lost 8 bases, with 9 bases spanning the gap. Germline V gives CDR1 SGHRS, CDR2 YFSETQ. The length of the CDR3 is 14 residues. The CDR3 DNA sequence: TGCGCCAGCAGCTTGGCCAGGGGTACCAACGTCCTGACTTTC. This gives the protein CASSLARGTNVLTF. The full variable domain, in which reference TRBV5-1 and TRBJ2-6 provide the parts outside the CDR3, is KAGVTQTPRYLIKTRGQQVTLSCSPISGHRSVSWYQQTPGQGLQFLFEYFSETQRNKGNFPGRFSGRQFSNSRSEMNVSTLELGDSALYLCASSLARGTNVLTFGAGSRLTVL.

This clonotype was picked up many times. The gene calls are TRBV15 and TRBJ1-5, with unresolved D. The CDR3 spans 13 residues. V was trimmed by 8 bases and J by 6 bases, leaving 14 bases between them. From germline, CDR1 is LNHNV and CDR2 YYDKDF (reference sequence). CDR3 coding DNA: TGTGCCACCTCTCGTGGAACGGGTCAGCCCCAGCATTTT. Translated: CATSRGTGQPQHF.

This clonotype was seen at least ten times. V and J are TRBV24-1 and TRBJ2-4, with 10 positions matching TRBD1. V was pared by 12 bases and J by 5 bases, with 9 bases of the junction left unmatched. Germline V gene sequence: CDR1 KGHDR, CDR2 SFDVKD. The CDR3 contains 14 residues. The CDR3 nucleotides read TGTGCCCCGACAGGGGGCCGGGGAGAAAACATTCAGTACTTC. Its translation is CAPTGGRGENIQYF.

The chain carries TRBV5-3 and TRBJ1-3; D gene unclear. TRBV5-3 falls under the ORF class, with uncertain function. The CDR3 has 13 residues. V dropped 5 bases and J dropped 0 bases, with 6 bases sitting between them. The CDR3 sequence: CARRDNSGNTIYF. In DNA, the CDR3 is TGTGCCAGAAGGGATAACTCTGGAAACACCATATATTTT.

This clonotype was recorded a few times. The genes are TRBV9 and TRBJ2-5; D gene unclear. This CDR3 contains 13 residues. The V and J ends lost 4 bases and 5 bases respectively, with 12 bases between them. Germline V gene lookup returns CDR1 SGDLS and CDR2 YYNGEE. CDR3 sequence reads: CASSRTQHETQYF. The CDR3 DNA reads as TGTGCCAGCAGCAGAACACAGCACGAGACCCAGTACTTC.

This clonotype was seen repeatedly, ten times or more. The chain carries TRBV5-6 and TRBJ2-5; 10 nucleotides line up with TRBD2. The J segment lost 5 bases and the V segment lost 0 bases, leaving 4 bases of the junction unmatched. Germline V gene sequence: CDR1 SGHDT, CDR2 YYEEEE. This CDR3 is 15 amino acids long. In DNA, the CDR3 is TGTGCCAGCAGCTTGGTAACTAGCGGGGATGAGACCCAGTACTTC. Its protein product is CASSLVTSGDETQYF.

The gene calls are TRBV7-8 and TRBJ1-1; 8 bases are shared with TRBD1. The trim removed 4 bases at V and 3 bases at J, leaving 13 bases unmatched. CDR3 size: 17 residues. The germline gives CDR1 SGHVS, CDR2 FQNEAQ. CDR3 in amino acids: CASSSNRWTGRDTEAFF. In nucleotides, the CDR3 is TGTGCCAGCAGCTCAAACCGATGGACAGGGCGGGACACTGAAGCTTTCTTT. Full variable domain (remainder filled in from reference TRBV7-8 and TRBJ1-1): GAGVSQSPRYKVAKRGQDVALRCDPISGHVSLFWYQQALGQGPEFLTYFQNEAQLDKSGLPSDRFFAERPEGSVSTLKIQRTQQEDSAVYLCASSSNRWTGRDTEAFFGQGTRLTVV.

This clonotype appeared many times. The V and J genes are TRBV6-5 and TRBJ2-7, with 11 nucleotides matching TRBD2. The junction had 7 bases not matched to a gene; V was cut back by 6 bases and J by 6 bases. This CDR3 has 14 residues. Germline values: CDR1 MNHEY, CDR2 SVGAGI. This chain's CDR3 is CASRKTSGVREQYF. CDR3 DNA: TGTGCCAGCAGAAAGACTAGCGGGGTTCGCGAGCAGTACTTC.

In its sample, this clonotype was seen many times. The gene calls are TRBV24-1 and TRBJ1-3, with D maybe TRBD1 (5 bases). V lost 3 bases to trimming and J lost 1 base, with 9 bases between them. The CDR3 is made up of 15 amino acids. In germline, CDR1 is KGHDR, CDR2 SFDVKD. The CDR3 DNA reads TGTGCCACCAGTGATCCAGGGTCTTCTGGAAACACCATATATTTT. This gives the protein CATSDPGSSGNTIYF.